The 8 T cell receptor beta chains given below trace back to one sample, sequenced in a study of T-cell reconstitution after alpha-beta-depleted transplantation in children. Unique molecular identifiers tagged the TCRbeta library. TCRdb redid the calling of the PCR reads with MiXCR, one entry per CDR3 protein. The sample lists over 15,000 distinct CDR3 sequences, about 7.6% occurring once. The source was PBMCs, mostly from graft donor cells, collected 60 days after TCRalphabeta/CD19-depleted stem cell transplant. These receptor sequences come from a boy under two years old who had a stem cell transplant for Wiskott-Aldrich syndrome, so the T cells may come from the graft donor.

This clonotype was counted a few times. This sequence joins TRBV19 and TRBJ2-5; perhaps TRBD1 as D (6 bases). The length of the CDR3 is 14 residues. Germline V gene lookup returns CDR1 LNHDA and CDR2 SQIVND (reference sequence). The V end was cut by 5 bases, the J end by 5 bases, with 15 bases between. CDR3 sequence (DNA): TGTGCCAGTAGTTTAACAACAGGGATTGAGACCCAGTACTTC. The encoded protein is CASSLTTGIETQYF.

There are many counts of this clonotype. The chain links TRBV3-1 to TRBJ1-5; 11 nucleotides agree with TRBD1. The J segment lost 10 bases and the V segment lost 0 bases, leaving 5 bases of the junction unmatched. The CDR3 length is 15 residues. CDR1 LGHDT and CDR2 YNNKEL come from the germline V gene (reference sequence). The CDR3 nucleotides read TGTGCCAGCAGCCAAGAAGGACAGGGGGCGAATCCCCAGCATTTT. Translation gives CASSQEGQGANPQHF.

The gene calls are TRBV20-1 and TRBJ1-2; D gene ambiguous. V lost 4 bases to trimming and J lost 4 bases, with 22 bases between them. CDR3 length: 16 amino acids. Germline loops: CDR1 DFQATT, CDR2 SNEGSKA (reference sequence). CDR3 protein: CSAIRLRKNLSYGYTF. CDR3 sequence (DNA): TGCAGTGCTATCCGACTTCGCAAAAACTTGAGCTATGGCTACACCTTC.

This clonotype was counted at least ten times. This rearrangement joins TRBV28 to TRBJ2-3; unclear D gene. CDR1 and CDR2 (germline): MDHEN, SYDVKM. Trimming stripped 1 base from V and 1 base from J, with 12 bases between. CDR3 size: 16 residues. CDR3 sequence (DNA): TGTGCCAGCAGTTTATTAGGGCCCGGGCGCACAGATACGCAGTATTTT. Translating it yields CASSLLGPGRTDTQYF.

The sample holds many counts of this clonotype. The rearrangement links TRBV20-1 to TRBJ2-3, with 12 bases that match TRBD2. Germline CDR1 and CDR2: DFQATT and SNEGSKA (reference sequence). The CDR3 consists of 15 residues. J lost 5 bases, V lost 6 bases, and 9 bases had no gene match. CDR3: CSAPVLAGGRDTQYF. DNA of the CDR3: TGCAGTGCCCCCGTACTAGCGGGAGGTAGAGATACGCAGTATTTT.

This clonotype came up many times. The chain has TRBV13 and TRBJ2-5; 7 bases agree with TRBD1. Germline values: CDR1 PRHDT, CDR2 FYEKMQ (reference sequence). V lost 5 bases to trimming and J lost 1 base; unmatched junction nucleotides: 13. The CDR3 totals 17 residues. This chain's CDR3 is CASSPRTGQDFQETQYF. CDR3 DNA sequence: TGTGCCAGCAGCCCAAGGACAGGACAGGACTTCCAAGAGACCCAGTACTTC.

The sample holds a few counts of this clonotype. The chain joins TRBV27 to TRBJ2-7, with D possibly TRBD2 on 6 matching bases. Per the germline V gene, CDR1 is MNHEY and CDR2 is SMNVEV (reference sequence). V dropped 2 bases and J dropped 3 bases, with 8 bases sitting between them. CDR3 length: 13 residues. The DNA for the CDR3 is TGTGCCAGCAGTTTAGGGGGGTTCTACGAGCAGTACTTC. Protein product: CASSLGGFYEQYF.

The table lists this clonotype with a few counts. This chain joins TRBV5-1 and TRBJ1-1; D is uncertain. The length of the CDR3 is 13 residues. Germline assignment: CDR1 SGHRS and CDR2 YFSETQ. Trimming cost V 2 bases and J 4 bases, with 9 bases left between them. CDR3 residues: CASSFIGGTEAFF. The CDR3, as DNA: TGCGCCAGCAGCTTTATTGGCGGCACTGAAGCTTTCTTT.